The source of this T cell receptor beta chain is a study of T-cell memory formation after mild COVID-19. TCRdb recomputed calls from the 5' RACE reads with MiXCR, one row per CDR3 protein. Here the sample spans some 46,000 distinct CDR3 sequences, around 6.3% being singletons. Whole-study findings and limits: Nothing confirmed that second-wave clones peaking on day 37 were specific for SARS-CoV-2. Cross-reactive memory apparently joined, as some responding clones appeared in pre-infection memory.

In this sample, this clonotype turned up a few times. What it binds is not known. Trimming cost V 6 bases and J 6 bases, with 9 bases left between them. Germline lookup yields CDR1 MNHNY and CDR2 SVGAGI (reference sequence). The CDR3 loop spans 11 amino acids. The sequenced material came from PBMCs or a T cell subset sorted from them (not recorded which). The source is an adult who had mild COVID-19 (a few samples of this study predate the infection). Cell type and time point are not known. The V call is TRBV6-6, the J call TRBJ2-7; D not resolved. CDR3 nucleotide sequence: TGTGCCAGCAGCATACAAGCCGAGCAGTACTTC. Encoded protein: CASSIQAEQYF.